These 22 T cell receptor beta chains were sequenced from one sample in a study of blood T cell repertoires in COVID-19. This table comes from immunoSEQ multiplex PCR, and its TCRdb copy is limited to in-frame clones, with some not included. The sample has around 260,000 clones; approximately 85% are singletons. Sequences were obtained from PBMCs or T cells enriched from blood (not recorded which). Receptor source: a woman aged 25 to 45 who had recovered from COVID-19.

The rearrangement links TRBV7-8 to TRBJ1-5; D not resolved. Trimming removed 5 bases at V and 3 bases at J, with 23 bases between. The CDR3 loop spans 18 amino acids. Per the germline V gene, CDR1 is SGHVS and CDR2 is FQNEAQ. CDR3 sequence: CASSATRGRARSNQPQHF. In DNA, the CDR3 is TGTGCCAGCAGCGCCACCAGAGGGAGGGCCCGATCCAATCAGCCCCAGCATTTT. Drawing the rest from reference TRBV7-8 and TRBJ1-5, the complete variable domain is GAGVSQSPRYKVAKRGQDVALRCDPISGHVSLFWYQQALGQGPEFLTYFQNEAQLDKSGLPSDRFFAERPEGSVSTLKIQRTQQEDSAVYLCASSATRGRARSNQPQHFGDGTRLSIL.

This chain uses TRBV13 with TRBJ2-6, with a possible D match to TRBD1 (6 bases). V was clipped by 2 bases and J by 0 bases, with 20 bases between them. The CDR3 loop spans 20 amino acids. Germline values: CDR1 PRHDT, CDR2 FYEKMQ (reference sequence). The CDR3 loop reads CASSLSAAGDFSSGANVLTF. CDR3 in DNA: TGTGCCAGCAGCTTATCGGCTGCAGGGGATTTCAGCTCTGGGGCCAACGTCCTGACTTTC.

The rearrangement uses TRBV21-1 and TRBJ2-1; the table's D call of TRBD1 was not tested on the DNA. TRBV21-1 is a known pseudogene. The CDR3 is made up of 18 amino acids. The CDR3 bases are TGTGCCAGCAGCAAAGCTTCTCCATACAGTAGCTCCTACAATGAGCAGTTCTTC. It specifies CASSKASPYSSSYNEQFF.

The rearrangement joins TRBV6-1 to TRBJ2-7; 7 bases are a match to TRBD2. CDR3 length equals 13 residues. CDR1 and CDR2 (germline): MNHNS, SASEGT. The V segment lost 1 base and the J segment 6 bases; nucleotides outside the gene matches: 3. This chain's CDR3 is CASSEGLAGEQYF. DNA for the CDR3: TGTGCCAGCAGTGAAGGACTAGCAGGCGAGCAGTACTTC.

The CDR3 sequence is CASSLPSRTSGRVTFTDTQYF. Written as DNA, the CDR3 is TGCGCCAGCAGCTTACCTTCGAGGACTAGCGGGAGGGTGACTTTCACAGATACGCAGTATTTT. The chain has TRBV5-1 and TRBJ2-3, with 15 positions matching TRBD2. V lost 2 bases, J lost 2 bases, and 15 bases stayed unmatched. Per the germline V gene, CDR1 is SGHRS and CDR2 is YFSETQ. The CDR3 runs to 21 residues.

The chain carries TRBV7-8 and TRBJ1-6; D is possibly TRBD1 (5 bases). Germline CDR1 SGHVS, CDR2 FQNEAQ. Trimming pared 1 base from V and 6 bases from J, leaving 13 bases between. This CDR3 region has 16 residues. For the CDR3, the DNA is TGTGCCAGCAGCTTAGTTAGGACGGGGGGTAATTCACCCCTCCACTTT. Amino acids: CASSLVRTGGNSPLHF.

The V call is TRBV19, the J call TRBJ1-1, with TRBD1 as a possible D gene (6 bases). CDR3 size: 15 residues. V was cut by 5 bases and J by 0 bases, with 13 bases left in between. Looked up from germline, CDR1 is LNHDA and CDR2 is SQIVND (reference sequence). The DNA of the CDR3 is TGTGCCAGTAGTGCATATACAGGGATGAACACTGAAGCTTTCTTT. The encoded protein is CASSAYTGMNTEAFF.

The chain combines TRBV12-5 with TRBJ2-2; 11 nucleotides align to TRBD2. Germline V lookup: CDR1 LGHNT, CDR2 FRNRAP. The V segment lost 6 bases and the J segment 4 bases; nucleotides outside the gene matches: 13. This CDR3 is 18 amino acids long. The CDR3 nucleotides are TGTGCTAGTGGACAAGGCCTCGGGACTAGCGGTCCCACCGGGGAGCTGTTTTTT. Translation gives CASGQGLGTSGPTGELFF. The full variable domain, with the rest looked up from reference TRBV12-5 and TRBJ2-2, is DARVTQTPRHKVTEMGQEVTMRCQPILGHNTVFWYRQTMMQGLELLAYFRNRAPLDDSGMPKDRFSAEMPDATLATLKIQPSEPRDSAVYFCASGQGLGTSGPTGELFFGEGSRLTVL.

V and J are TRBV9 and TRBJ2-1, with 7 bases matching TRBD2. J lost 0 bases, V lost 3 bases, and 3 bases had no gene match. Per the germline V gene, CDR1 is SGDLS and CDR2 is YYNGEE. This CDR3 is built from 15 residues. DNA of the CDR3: TGTGCCAGCAGCGCGCGGGGGAACTCCTACAATGAGCAGTTCTTC. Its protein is CASSARGNSYNEQFF. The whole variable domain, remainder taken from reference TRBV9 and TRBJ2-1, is DSGVTQTPKHLITATGQRVTLRCSPRSGDLSVYWYQQSLDQGLQFLIQYYNGEERAKGNILERFSAQQFPDLHSELNLSSLELGDSALYFCASSARGNSYNEQFFGPGTRLTVL.

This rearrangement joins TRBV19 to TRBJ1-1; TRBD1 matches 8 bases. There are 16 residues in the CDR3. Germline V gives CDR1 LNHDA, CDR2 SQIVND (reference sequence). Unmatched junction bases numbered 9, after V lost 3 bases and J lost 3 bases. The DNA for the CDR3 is TGTGCCAGTAGTATCACCTTGGACAGGGCCTACACTGAAGCTTTCTTT. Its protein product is CASSITLDRAYTEAFF.

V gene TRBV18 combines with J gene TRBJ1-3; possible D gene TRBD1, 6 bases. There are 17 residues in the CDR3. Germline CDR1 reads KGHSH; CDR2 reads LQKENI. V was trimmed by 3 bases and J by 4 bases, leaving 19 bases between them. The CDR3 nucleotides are TGTGCCAGCTCACCGCCTCCTGCGGGGGCTAAGGGAAACACCATATATTTT. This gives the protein CASSPPPAGAKGNTIYF.

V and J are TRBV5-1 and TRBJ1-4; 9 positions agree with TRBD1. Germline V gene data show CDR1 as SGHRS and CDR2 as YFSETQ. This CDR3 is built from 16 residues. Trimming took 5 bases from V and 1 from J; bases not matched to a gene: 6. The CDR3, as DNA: TGCGCCAGCAGACCTCCGACAGGGGGAACTAATGAAAAACTGTTTTTT. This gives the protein CASRPPTGGTNEKLFF.

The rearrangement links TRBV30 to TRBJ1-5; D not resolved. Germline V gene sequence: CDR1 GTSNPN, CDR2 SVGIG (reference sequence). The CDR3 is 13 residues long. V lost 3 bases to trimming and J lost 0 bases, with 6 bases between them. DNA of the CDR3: TGTGCCTGGAGCGTCGGTAGCAATCAGCCCCAGCATTTT. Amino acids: CAWSVGSNQPQHF.

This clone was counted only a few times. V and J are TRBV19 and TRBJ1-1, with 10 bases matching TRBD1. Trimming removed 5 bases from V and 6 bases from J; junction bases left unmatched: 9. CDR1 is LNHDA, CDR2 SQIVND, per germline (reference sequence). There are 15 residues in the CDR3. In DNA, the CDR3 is TGTGCCAGTAGTTCCCGGGACAGGGGTCCCCCTGAAGCTTTCTTT. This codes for CASSSRDRGPPEAFF.

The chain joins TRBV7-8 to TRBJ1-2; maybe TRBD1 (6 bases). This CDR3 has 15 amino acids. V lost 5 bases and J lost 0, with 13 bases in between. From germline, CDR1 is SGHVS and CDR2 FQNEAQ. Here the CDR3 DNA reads TGTGCCAGCAGCCGATCCCGGGACACTAACTATGGCTACACCTTC. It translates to CASSRSRDTNYGYTF.

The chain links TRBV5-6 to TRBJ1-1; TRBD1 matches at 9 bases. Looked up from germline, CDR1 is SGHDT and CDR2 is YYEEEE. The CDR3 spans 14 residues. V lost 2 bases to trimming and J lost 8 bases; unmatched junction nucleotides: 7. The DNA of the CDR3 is TGTGCCAGCAGCTTTACCGGGACAGGGCAAGAAGCTTTCTTT. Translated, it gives CASSFTGTGQEAFF.

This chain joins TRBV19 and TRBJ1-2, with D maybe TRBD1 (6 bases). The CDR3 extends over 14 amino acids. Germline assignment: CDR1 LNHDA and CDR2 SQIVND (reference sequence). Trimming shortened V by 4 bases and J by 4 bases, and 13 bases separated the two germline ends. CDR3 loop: CASSKDSAGYGYTF. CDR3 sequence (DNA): TGTGCCAGTAGTAAGGACAGTGCGGGCTATGGCTACACCTTC.

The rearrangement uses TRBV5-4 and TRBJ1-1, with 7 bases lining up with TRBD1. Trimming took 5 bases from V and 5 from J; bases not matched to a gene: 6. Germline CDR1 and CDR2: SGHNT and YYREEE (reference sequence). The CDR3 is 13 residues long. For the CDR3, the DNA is TGTGCCAGCAGACTGAACAGGGGAACTGAAGCTTTCTTT. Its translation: CASRLNRGTEAFF.

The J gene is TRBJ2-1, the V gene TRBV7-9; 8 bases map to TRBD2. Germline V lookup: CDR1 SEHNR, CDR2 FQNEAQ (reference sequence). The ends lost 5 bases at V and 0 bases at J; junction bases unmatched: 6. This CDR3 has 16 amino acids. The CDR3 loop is CASSPPGGGSYNEQFF. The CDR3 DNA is TGTGCCAGCAGCCCCCCCGGGGGGGGCTCCTACAATGAGCAGTTCTTC.

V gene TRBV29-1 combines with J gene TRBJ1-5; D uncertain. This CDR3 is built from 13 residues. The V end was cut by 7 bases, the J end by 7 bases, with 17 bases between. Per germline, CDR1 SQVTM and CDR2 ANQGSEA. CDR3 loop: CSAAEGRRQPQHF. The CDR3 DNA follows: TGCAGCGCCGCCGAGGGAAGGCGGCAGCCCCAGCATTTT.

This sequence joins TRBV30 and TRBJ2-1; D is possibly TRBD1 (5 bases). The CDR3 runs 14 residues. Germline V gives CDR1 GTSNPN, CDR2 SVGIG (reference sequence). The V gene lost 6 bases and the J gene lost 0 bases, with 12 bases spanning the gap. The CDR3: CACGQGYSYNEQFF. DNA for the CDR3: TGTGCCTGCGGTCAGGGTTACTCCTACAATGAGCAGTTCTTC. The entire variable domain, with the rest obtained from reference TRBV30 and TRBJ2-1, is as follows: SQTIHQWPATLVQPVGSPLSLECTVEGTSNPNLYWYRQAAGRGLQLLFYSVGIGQISSEVPQNLSASRPQDRQFILSSKKLLLSDSGFYLCACGQGYSYNEQFFGPGTRLTVL.

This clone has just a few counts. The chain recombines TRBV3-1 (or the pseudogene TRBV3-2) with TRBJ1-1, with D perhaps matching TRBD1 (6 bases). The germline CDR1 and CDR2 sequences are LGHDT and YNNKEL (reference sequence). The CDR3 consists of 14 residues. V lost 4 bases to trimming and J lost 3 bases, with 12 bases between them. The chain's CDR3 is CASSLKTGHTEAFF. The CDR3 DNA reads TGTGCCAGCAGCCTTAAGACAGGCCACACTGAAGCTTTCTTT.